These T cell receptor beta chains were read from a single sample in a study of T-cell memory formation after mild COVID-19. MiXCR, run by TCRdb on the 5' RACE reads, gives a single entry per CDR3 protein. Of approximately 290,000 distinct CDR3 sequences detected, over 7% appear once; the ten largest clones hold less than 25%. The sample comprised PBMCs or a T cell subset sorted from them (not recorded which). The receptor set was obtained from a man aged 18 to 29 who had mild COVID-19 (a few samples of this study predate the infection). Cell type and time point are not known. Both conserved end residues are part of each CDR3. A D gene is named only where the DNA matches it firmly. Clone size, where shown, is once, few, many, or a class for clones that have expanded.

.	TRBJ2-1	few	TRBV25-1	TGTGCCAGCAGTGAATCGTTTGAGCAGTTCTTC	CASSESFEQFF
TRBD2	TRBJ2-3	.	TRBV29-1	TGCAGCGTAATACCCATAGCGGGGGGCGTTTCAAGCCGCACAGATACGCAGTATTTT	CSVIPIAGGVSSRTDTQYF
TRBD1	TRBJ1-2	.	TRBV12-3/TRBV12-4	TGTGCCAGCAGTTTAGGCAGGGGGCGGCATGGCTACACCTTC	CASSLGRGRHGYTF
.	TRBJ2-3	.	TRBV11-2	TGTGCCAGCAGCTTAAGGCCCATAGATACGCAGTATTTT	CASSLRPIDTQYF
TRBD1	TRBJ1-6	.	TRBV2	TGTGCCAGCAGCGACAGGGGTATCTCACCCCTCCACTTT	CASSDRGISPLHF
.	TRBJ2-7	many	TRBV20-1	TGCAGTGCTAGAGGCCTGACAGTCACCTACGAGCAGTACTTC	CSARGLTVTYEQYF
TRBD2	TRBJ2-1	many	TRBV2	TGTGCCAGCAGCCTGCGGGGGGCCGGGAATGAGCAGTTCTTC	CASSLRGAGNEQFF
.	TRBJ1-6	.	TRBV5-1	TGCGCCAGCAGCTTGGCCATCGGGCAGGGTGATTCACCCCTCCACTTT	CASSLAIGQGDSPLHF
.	TRBJ1-1	.	TRBV18	TGTGCCAGCTCACCAAGCGAGACTGAAGCTTTCTTT	CASSPSETEAFF
TRBD1	TRBJ1-2	.	TRBV27	TGTGCCAGCAGTCCAGGGGGCTGGGGCTACACCTTC	CASSPGGWGYTF
.	TRBJ2-3	many	TRBV3-1	TGTGCCAGCAGCCAAGATGGGAGCCGCACAGATACGCAGTATTTT	CASSQDGSRTDTQYF
.	TRBJ2-3	many	TRBV13	TGTGCCAGCAGCCGCAGGGGCACAGATACGCAGTATTTT	CASSRRGTDTQYF
.	TRBJ1-2	.	TRBV6-5	TGTGCCAGCAGTTACCGGACCCGATATGGCTACACCTTC	CASSYRTRYGYTF
TRBD1	TRBJ2-2	few	TRBV20-1	TGCAGTGCTAGGGGACAGGCCGGCACCGGGGAGCTGTTTTTT	CSARGQAGTGELFF
.	TRBJ2-7	.	TRBV4-2	TGTGCCAGCAGCCAGGGGGGTGATAGCGGTCCTCAGTACTTC	CASSQGGDSGPQYF
.	TRBJ2-3	many	TRBV3-1	TGTGCCAGCAGCCCCGGCTACACAGATACGCAGTATTTT	CASSPGYTDTQYF
.	TRBJ1-2	few	TRBV5-1	TGCGCCAGCAGCTTGAGAGGTCCCGCTAACTATGGCTACACCTTC	CASSLRGPANYGYTF
.	TRBJ2-2	few	TRBV7-9	TGTGCCAGCAGCTCGCTTTTTGAGGCCTACACCGGGGAGCTGTTTTTT	CASSSLFEAYTGELFF
.	TRBJ1-1	.	TRBV5-1	TGCGCCAGCAGCTTGGCTCCGGACAGCAACACTGAAGCTTTCTTT	CASSLAPDSNTEAFF
.	TRBJ1-6	many	TRBV5-5	TGTGCCAGCAGCGCCTACAGGTCCTTCAGCTCCTATAATTCACCCCTCCACTTT	CASSAYRSFSSYNSPLHF
TRBD1	TRBJ2-1	.	TRBV7-2	TGTGCCAGCAGCTGGATAGGACAGGGGGCCGATGAGCAGTTCTTC	CASSWIGQGADEQFF